This paragraph reports one T cell receptor beta chain. This clone occurred once. Its antigen is not yet known. The input lacks base qualities; no much larger clone sits a single base away. This entry is derived from a study of cytomegalovirus exposure and HLA in healthy donors (dated 2017 in TCRdb). Background for the entire study: In an earlier analysis of 450 to 750 of the donors, 276 Gb of sequence data and roughly 100 million unique TCR beta sequences from 150 million to 200 million T cells were reported. An early release that covered about 600 HLA-typed donors contained around 300 gigabases of sequencing data and tens of millions of unique TCR sequences. Among the roughly 390 genotyped donors, around 81% belonged to the genetic ancestry cluster associated with self-reported Caucasian donors. The study aimed to test whether signatures of past pathogen exposure could be identified by cataloging public T cell receptors. The study profiled the T cell repertoires of under 850 subjects by immunosequencing and related them to cytomegalovirus serostatus. Along with the approximately 700-subject first cohort, a separate validation cohort of some 130 different subjects was used. The study combined high-throughput TCR immunosequencing, statistical association of individual TCRs with disease status, and machine learning to predict cytomegalovirus infection status. A later analysis re-analyzed previously published TCR beta repertoires from roughly 600 donors and added high-resolution HLA genotyping to study TCR occurrence patterns. Rather than drawing on any new phenotypic data, the later analysis identified candidate immune exposures from TCR beta sequences and the way those sequences occurred across donors. An earlier analysis of some 600 of the donors applied high-throughput TCR beta sequencing to assess whether each TCR beta V gene segment acted as functional or pseudogenic. Donor age, sex, ethnicity and CMV serostatus were collected together with the repertoire data. Genome-wide SNP genotypes for about 55% of the roughly 670 donors were used in a later genetic analysis, which treated that subset as a discovery cohort. All discovery cohort repertoires had been generated using a single sequencing platform. HLA typing covered class I and class II loci at four-digit resolution. Typing coverage varied by locus: roughly 629-630 donors for A, B, C, DRB1 and DQB1; about 520 for DQA1; more than 600 for DPA1; 450 to 480 for DPB1. A handful of DR-DQ haplotypes were treated as single units for association and clustering because of strong linkage in the cohort. Among 300 to 500 genotyped donors of the cohort, an average of around 250,000 unique TCR beta nucleotide sequences was sequenced per donor, of which 15% to 20% were non-productive. Paper-wide results and their limitations: Several of the top co-occurrence clusters appeared to be linked to parvovirus B19, influenza, CMV and Epstein-Barr virus, according to a later analysis. Compared with the 666-donor mean, donors in an Asian-associated ancestry cluster had fewer N-insertions in productive TCRs, according to a later genetic analysis. Most TCR sequences were observed very rarely across donors, whereas some public TCRs were present in many individuals. Presence/absence analyses assumed roughly uniform sequencing depth across donors, an assumption that may not hold. Cytomegalovirus status was reported to be diagnosed by the classifier with high specificity and sensitivity in both the original and validation cohorts. In a later analysis, HLA-associated TCR beta chains were found to be more clonally expanded and to have lower generation probabilities than equally common non-associated chains. Three of the identified cytomegalovirus-associated TCR beta chains were confirmed in vitro to be specific for cytomegalovirus antigens. HLA typing was unavailable for some donors at each locus, so association tests used only the typed subset. In the study, 150 to 200 TCR beta chains were listed as associated with cytomegalovirus. A further reported finding was that TCR beta sequences accurately predicted the HLA-A and HLA-B alleles for most subjects in the first cohort. Correlated functional status among segregating V segments might reflect linkage disequilibrium, but an unknown experimental factor could not be ruled out. According to a later analysis, most CMV-associated TCR beta chains appeared to be HLA-restricted, and the HLA associations seemed to be driven largely by CMV exposure. The earlier analysis of some 540 of the donors excluded about 16 rarely observed V segments, including chromosome 9 orphons, because counts were too low. The sequencing pipeline was judged likely to have produced a cluster of highly shared sequence variants as a technical artifact. In a later analysis, TCR association rates were found to vary across HLA loci, with the most associated TCRs seen for DRB1 alleles and the fewest for HLA-C alleles. Only TCR beta chains were sequenced in this cohort, and the absence of alpha or paired-chain data limited detectable features. A later analysis associated about 17,000 TCR beta sequences with specific HLA alleles at a false discovery rate of 0.05. Immune exposure information for the cohort was limited to CMV serostatus. When HLA alleles, especially DR and DQ, strongly co-occurred, TCR associations were difficult to assign to individual alleles. In an earlier analysis of 587 of the donors, most TCR beta V segments were observed in productive rearrangements about 87% or about 30% of the time, broadly matching IMGT annotations. It was suggested by the authors that the approach could potentially be generalized to other disease states and immunological phenotypes. V-gene and J-gene trimming of TCR beta chains was associated with a missense DCLRE1C variant in a later genetic analysis, and the association was replicated in an independent cohort.

In total, roughly 670 healthy bone marrow donors made up the cohort. At the time of sampling, all cohort members were nominally healthy, though unrecorded immune exposures were likely present. The donor was CMV seronegative and belonged to the group of several hundred seronegative cohort members. Each donor provided a peripheral blood sample, and peripheral blood mononuclear cells were used for TCR beta sequencing. The Qiagen DNeasy Blood Extraction Kit was used to extract genomic DNA from the blood cell samples. Receptors were amplified or captured by the immunoSEQ multiplex PCR assay. For the multiplex PCR, a mixture combining 60 forward primers for TCR Vbeta segments and 13 reverse primers for TCR Jbeta segments was used. The CDR3 region of rearranged TCR beta genes was amplified from genomic DNA with a multiplex PCR assay. On the Illumina HiSeq System, the amplified TCR beta libraries were sequenced as 87-base-pair reads. In the paper's pipeline: In a later analysis, 70 million to 95 million unique TCR beta chains were counted across the 690 or so repertoires, and some 10 million of these chains were shared by at least two donors. Raw reads were error-corrected and collapsed into unique sequences by a nearest-neighbor algorithm in which closely related sequences were merged to remove PCR and sequencing errors. CDR3 sequences were aligned to IMGT reference sequences to assign V, D and J gene segments. For a sequence to be retained, at least a six-nucleotide match to both a V gene segment and a J gene segment was required. Rearrangements were classified as productive when the CDR3 lacked stop codons and remained in frame with V and J, and all other rearrangements were classified as non-productive. Following IMGT convention, CDR3 was defined as the stretch from the second conserved V-encoded cysteine to the conserved J-encoded phenylalanine. The earlier analysis of 500 to 650 of the donors excluded any sequence lacking an unambiguous match to a single V gene segment. In an earlier analysis of some 590 of the donors, a V segment was called functional when productive rearrangements were above 56.7%, and segregating when the standard deviation between donors exceeded 5%. A statistical classification framework was developed to diagnose cytomegalovirus status using the catalog of TCR beta chain sequences. In a later analysis, TCR nucleotide sequences were compared against IMGT/GENE-DB human TR gene sequences so that V and J genes could be assigned. A later analysis assigned CDR3 sequences and most-parsimonious VDJ recombination scenarios with the TCRdist pipeline. In a later analysis, every TCR beta chain was defined by the combination of its CDR3 amino acid sequence and its V-gene family, and reads without a unique V-gene family were dropped. A later analysis removed 592 highly shared, low-generation-probability nucleotide sequences to deal with suspected cross-contamination and a sequencing artifact. In a later analysis, a clonal expansion index was calculated for each public chain from normalized within-repertoire ranks of inferred template counts. A later analysis computed generation probabilities with a VDJ recombination model fitted to out-of-frame rearrangements, and checked the results against IGoR. A later analysis scored TCR-TCR, TCR-HLA and TCR-CMV co-occurrence with hypergeometric tests, applying a repertoire-size bias correction to TCR pairs. A later analysis estimated false discovery rates by permuting HLA or CMV assignments 20 times. In a later analysis, co-occurring TCRs were grouped with DBSCAN, and TCRdist sequence similarity was added when clustering was performed within HLA-allele-positive subsets. Repertoires with fewer than 30,000 or more than 120,000 public chains, plus five repertoires with anomalous nucleotide sharing, were excluded from co-occurrence clustering. This immuneACCESS table, as held by TCRdb, lists in-frame sequences with V and J called but not all clones. Of the missing ones, under half trace to an unresolved V gene in checked studies; the others have no known cause. The V and J calls and clone size are taken from that table; D and trimming were inferred from the DNA. This sample comprises roughly 150,000 clones, about 74% of them detected only once. 2% to 2.5% of the sample rests with the top ten.

The source of this sequence is a man aged 30-40 years in good health and CMV-seronegative. Specimen: PBMCs.

The CDR3 sequence is CASSPTAGMNTEAFF. At the DNA level, the sequence is TGTGCCAGCTCACCAACGGCAGGCATGAACACTGAAGCTTTCTTT. The V and J genes are TRBV18 and TRBJ1-1; no confident D gene assignment can be made. The germline ends are 10 bases apart after V is trimmed by 2 bases and J by 0 bases. Including the terminal cysteine and phenylalanine, the CDR3 comprises 15 residues. Just the 45-base CDR3 DNA is kept, in frame starting at base 1. The germline V gene provides CDR1 KGHSH and CDR2 LQKENI.